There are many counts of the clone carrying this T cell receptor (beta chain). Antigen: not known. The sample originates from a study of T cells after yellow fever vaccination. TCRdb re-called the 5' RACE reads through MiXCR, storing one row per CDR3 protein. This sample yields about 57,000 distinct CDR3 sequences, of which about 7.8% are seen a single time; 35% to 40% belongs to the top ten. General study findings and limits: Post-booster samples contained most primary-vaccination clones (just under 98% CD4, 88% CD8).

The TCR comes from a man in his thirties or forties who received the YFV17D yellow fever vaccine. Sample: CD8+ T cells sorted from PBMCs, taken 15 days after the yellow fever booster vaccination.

CDR3 DNA: TGTGCCAGCAGCCCCCAGCCGTCCTTTCGAGAGACCCAGTACTTC. Protein sequence: CASSPQPSFRETQYF. The chain uses TRBV21-1 and TRBJ2-5. TRBV21-1 is a recognized pseudogene. The CDR3 runs 15 residues.